The present TCR beta chain was sequenced within a study of cytomegalovirus exposure and HLA in healthy donors. Study-wide points: Whilst most TCR sequences proved rare, a subset of public TCRs occurred across many donors. Altogether, about 160 TCR beta chains were recorded as cytomegalovirus-associated.

Measured with immunoSEQ multiplex PCR; TCRdb has only the in-frame clones, and not every one. The sample has more than 140,000 clones, less than 90% seen once; the top ten hold about 3.1%. Note on this clone: Its antigen is as yet unknown.

The V and J ends lost 1 base and 0 bases respectively, with 9 bases between them. The CDR3 covers 16 residues. The germline CDR1 and CDR2 sequences are MGHRA and YSYEKL. Sequenced input: PBMCs. The V and J genes are TRBV4-1 and TRBJ2-2, with D maybe TRBD1 (5 bases). This TCR came from a young woman in good health and CMV-seropositive. CDR3 nucleotide sequence: TGCGCCAGCAGCCAAGTTCCAGGGTCGAACACCGGGGAGCTGTTTTTT. This translates into CASSQVPGSNTGELFF.